This TCR beta chain was sequenced in a study of OX40 agonist ivuxolimab in advanced cancers. Study context: Patients receiving dose escalation had hepatocellular carcinoma, melanoma, renal cell or head and neck cancer. Three patients showed partial responses: one hepatocellular carcinoma and two cutaneous melanoma cases. Study-wide findings and caveats: The study observed clonal expansion of CD4+ and CD8+ blood T cells by week 6 at 0.1 to 3.0 mg/kg. On average, CD8+ T cells showed a greater number of expanded clones than CD4+.

Worth noting for this clone: Antigen specificity is unknown.

Libraries were prepared by immunoSEQ multiplex PCR; TCRdb keeps only in-frame clonotypes and omits some of them. The table records 65,000 to 80,000 clones, roughly nine tenths of them present only once. Trimming took off 5 bases at V and 4 bases at J, with 9 bases between the two ends. CDR1 is PRHDT, CDR2 FYEKMQ, per germline (reference sequence). The CDR3 has 13 amino acids. The sequencing here drew on CD4+ or CD8+ T cells sorted from blood, taken in a trial of the OX40 agonist ivuxolimab. This TCR derives from an adult with an advanced solid tumor such as melanoma, head and neck, liver or kidney cancer. This chain uses TRBV13 with TRBJ1-5; D remains unclear. CDR3 sequence reads: CASSHGPNQPQHF. DNA for the CDR3: TGTGCCAGCAGCCACGGACCGAATCAGCCCCAGCATTTT. Complete variable domain (other parts from reference TRBV13 and TRBJ1-5): AAGVIQSPRHLIKEKRETATLKCYPIPRHDTVYWYQQGPGQDPQFLISFYEKMQSDKGSIPDRFSAQQFSDYHSELNMSSLELGDSALYFCASSHGPNQPQHFGDGTRLSIL.